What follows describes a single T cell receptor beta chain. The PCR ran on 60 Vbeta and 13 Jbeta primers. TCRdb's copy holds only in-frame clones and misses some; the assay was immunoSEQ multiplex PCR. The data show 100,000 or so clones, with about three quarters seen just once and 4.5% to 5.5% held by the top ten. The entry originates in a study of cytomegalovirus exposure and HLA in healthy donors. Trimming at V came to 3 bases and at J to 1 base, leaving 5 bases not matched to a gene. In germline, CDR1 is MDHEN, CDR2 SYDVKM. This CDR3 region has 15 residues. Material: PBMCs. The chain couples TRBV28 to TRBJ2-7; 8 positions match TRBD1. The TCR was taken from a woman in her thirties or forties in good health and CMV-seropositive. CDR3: CASSFRGQESYEQYF. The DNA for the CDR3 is TGTGCCAGCAGTTTTCGGGGACAGGAGTCCTACGAGCAGTACTTC.